This TCR beta chain was retrieved from a study of T cells in Graves' hyperthyroidism and ophthalmopathy. Study summary: Any treatment followed the collection of peripheral blood at initial diagnosis. Study conclusions and caveats: Most clonotypes expanded in thyroid above 0.001 were likewise present in blood. Researchers report that a 13 V-J model separated ophthalmopathy from stable hyperthyroidism.

CDR1 DFQATT and CDR2 SNEGSKA come from the germline V gene (reference sequence). The CDR3 runs 15 residues. The ends were cut back, 6 bases at V and 4 bases at J, with 16 bases in the middle. Using RNA transcripts as the source, TCR beta CDR3 regions were amplified. RT-PCR in the first round (using the HTBI primer set) targeted the TCR CDR3. From the multiplex PCR reads, TCRdb called clonotypes with MiXCR, one entry per CDR3 protein. Of a few hundred thousand distinct CDR3 sequences in the sample, more than 15% were seen once. The authors obtained PBMCs from around 10 ml of fresh peripheral blood. This clonotype was detected many times. Its antigen is not identified.

The chain is built from TRBV20-1 and TRBJ1-6; no clear D gene. Sample: blood. This receptor was identified in a woman aged 18-29 years with Graves' hyperthyroidism. CDR3 coding DNA: TGCAGTGCCGAAGGGTCGTCGGGGTATAATTCACCCCTCCACTTT. It yields the protein CSAEGSSGYNSPLHF.